This T cell receptor beta chain originates from a study of T cells in Graves' hyperthyroidism and ophthalmopathy. Template material for amplifying TCR beta CDR3 regions consisted of RNA transcripts. The study used the HTBI primer set for a first-round RT-PCR of the TCR CDR3. One entry per CDR3 protein results from TCRdb running MiXCR on the multiplex PCR reads. The sample records around 540,000 distinct CDR3 sequences, about 16% being singletons. This clonotype was seen at least ten times. The V segment lost 2 bases and the J segment 5 bases; nucleotides outside the gene matches: 4. The CDR3 runs to 15 residues. In germline, CDR1 is MNHEY, CDR2 SVGEGT. This sample holds PBMCs from roughly 10 ml fresh peripheral blood.

The V gene is TRBV6-2 or TRBV6-3, the J gene TRBJ2-4; TRBD1 aligns across 9 bases. Source material: blood. This receptor was identified in a woman aged 25 to 39 with Graves' ophthalmopathy. The CDR3 nucleotides read TGTGCCAGCAGTTACATGGGACAGGGACAAAACATTCAGTACTTC. This encodes CASSYMGQGQNIQYF.